The 16 T cell receptor beta chains below were found in one sample sequenced in a study of T cells expressing NK-cell markers. With the 5' RACE reads reprocessed, TCRdb shows one record per CDR3 protein and no DNA. This sample carries 500,000 to 700,000 distinct CDR3 sequences, with less than 4.5% going to the ten biggest clones. Input material: blood T cells: a sorted CD56 or NKG2C T cell subset, CD4+ or CD8+ T cells, or bulk PBMC T cells (not recorded which). Every receptor here comes from a young man in good health.

The gene calls are TRBV18 and TRBJ2-1. Germline CDR1 and CDR2: KGHSH and LQKENI. The CDR3 runs 12 residues. The CDR3 reads CASSHTSPEQFF. Combining the CDR3 with reference TRBV18 and TRBJ2-1 gives the whole variable domain NAGVMQNPRHLVRRRGQEARLRCSPMKGHSHVYWYRQLPEEGLKFMVYLQKENIIDESGMPKERFSAEFPKEGPSILRIQQVVRGDSAAYFCASSHTSPEQFFGPGTRLTVL.

The V and J genes are TRBV6-5 and TRBJ2-5; TCRdb designates TRBD1, a call that cannot be tested without DNA. Germline values: CDR1 MNHEY, CDR2 SVGAGI. This CDR3 is 17 amino acids long. CDR3 loop: CASSYSPIGTGGETQYF.

The chain employs TRBV27 and TRBJ2-1; TCRdb calls TRBD1, which cannot be checked without DNA. Germline CDR1 and CDR2: MNHEY and SMNVEV (reference sequence). This CDR3 has 14 residues. The CDR3 sequence is CASSFRGPYNEQFF.

The J gene is TRBJ2-2, the V gene TRBV29-1; with no DNA, the TCRdb D assignment of TRBD2 cannot be verified. The CDR3 runs to 14 residues. Germline loops: CDR1 SQVTM, CDR2 ANQGSEA. This CDR3 is CSVSGGIHTGELFF.

The chain uses TRBV20-1 and TRBJ2-4; as DNA is missing, the TRBD2 call by TCRdb cannot be tested. The CDR3 spans 16 residues. From germline, CDR1 is DFQATT and CDR2 SNEGSKA (reference sequence). The CDR3 region is CSARDGWTSGRNIQYF.

The genes are TRBV29-1 and TRBJ1-2; the D gene TCRdb calls, TRBD1, cannot be checked with no DNA. Germline CDR1 SQVTM, CDR2 ANQGSEA. There are 12 residues in the CDR3. CDR3 in amino acids: CSVDRDWDGYTF.

The chain joins TRBV4-3 to TRBJ2-2. This CDR3 comprises 20 residues. The germline gives CDR1 LGHNA, CDR2 YSLEER. CDR3 region: CASSQDLVIEDYANTGELFF.

The chain couples TRBV15 to TRBJ1-3. Germline CDR1 LNHNV, CDR2 YYDKDF (reference sequence). This CDR3 is 17 amino acids long. This CDR3 is CATSRDRGGPSGNTIYF.

This chain connects TRBV30 to TRBJ2-1. This CDR3 is built from 13 residues. CDR1 is GTSNPN and CDR2 is SVGIG in the germline V gene (reference sequence). The CDR3 region is CAWSPQGYNEQFF.

The chain has TRBV7-8 and TRBJ2-2; the TCRdb call, TRBD1, lacks DNA for checking. The CDR3 length is 18 residues. CDR1 and CDR2 from the germline V gene are SGHVS and FQNEAQ. The CDR3 is CASSLDGQGAFFPGELFF.

The chain is built from TRBV18 and TRBJ2-7. CDR1 and CDR2 (germline): KGHSH, LQKENI. This CDR3 has 13 amino acids. The CDR3 spells CASSPPVLPEQYF.

The chain recombines TRBV4-3 with TRBJ2-5. The CDR3 is made up of 16 amino acids. Germline-derived CDR1 and CDR2 are LGHNA and YSLEER. The CDR3: CASSQVSGDIEETQYF.

The chain has TRBV9 and TRBJ1-1; the TRBD1 assignment by TCRdb is unverifiable without DNA. CDR1 and CDR2 from the germline V gene are SGDLS and YYNGEE. There are 15 residues in the CDR3. CDR3 sequence: CASSAPQTMVPEAFF. The variable domain in full, with the rest retrieved from reference TRBV9 and TRBJ1-1, is DSGVTQTPKHLITATGQRVTLRCSPRSGDLSVYWYQQSLDQGLQFLIQYYNGEERAKGNILERFSAQQFPDLHSELNLSSLELGDSALYFCASSAPQTMVPEAFFGQGTRLTVV.

The chain joins TRBV29-1 to TRBJ2-7. CDR1 and CDR2 (germline): SQVTM, ANQGSEA. The CDR3 loop spans 14 amino acids. CDR3 amino acids: CSVRTFENSYEQYF.

J is TRBJ2-1 and V is TRBV12-3 or TRBV12-4; the D gene TCRdb calls, TRBD2, cannot be checked with no DNA. This CDR3 contains 17 residues. CDR3 amino acids: CASTLGTSGSSRNEQFF.

The rearrangement uses TRBV7-2 and TRBJ2-3; TCRdb returns TRBD2, unconfirmable since there is no DNA. CDR3 length: 20 residues. Germline loops: CDR1 SGHTA, CDR2 FQGNSA. The CDR3 protein is CASSLAEASTNSPHTDTQYF.